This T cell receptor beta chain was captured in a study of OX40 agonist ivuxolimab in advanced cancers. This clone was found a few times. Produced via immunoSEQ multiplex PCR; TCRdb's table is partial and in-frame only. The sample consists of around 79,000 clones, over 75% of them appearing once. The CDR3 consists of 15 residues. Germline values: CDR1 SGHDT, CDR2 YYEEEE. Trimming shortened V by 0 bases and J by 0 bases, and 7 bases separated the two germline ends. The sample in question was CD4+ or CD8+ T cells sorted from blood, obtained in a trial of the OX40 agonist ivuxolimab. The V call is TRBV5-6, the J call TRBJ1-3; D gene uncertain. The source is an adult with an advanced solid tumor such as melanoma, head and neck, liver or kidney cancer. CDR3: CASSLATNSGNTIYF. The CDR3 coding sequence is TGTGCCAGCAGCTTGGCAACAAACTCTGGAAACACCATATATTTT.